This T cell receptor (beta chain) stems from a study of T cells after yellow fever vaccination. Per germline, CDR1 ENHRY and CDR2 SYGVKD. The length of the CDR3 is 13 residues. The germline V and J ends were trimmed by 5 bases and 2 bases, with 9 bases remaining between them. This clonotype was counted between two and nine times. TCRdb passed the 5' RACE reads through MiXCR, listing each CDR3 protein once. The table includes some 500,000 distinct CDR3 sequences, roughly 13% detected once. Sequencing used PBMCs, obtained on the day of the yellow fever booster vaccination. This clonotype originated in a man aged 30-40 years who received the YFV17D yellow fever vaccine. The chain is built from TRBV10-3 and TRBJ2-5; perhaps TRBD2 as D (6 bases). The CDR3 nucleotides are TGTGCCATCAGTACTAGCAGTCAAGAGACCCAGTACTTC. Encoded protein: CAISTSSQETQYF.